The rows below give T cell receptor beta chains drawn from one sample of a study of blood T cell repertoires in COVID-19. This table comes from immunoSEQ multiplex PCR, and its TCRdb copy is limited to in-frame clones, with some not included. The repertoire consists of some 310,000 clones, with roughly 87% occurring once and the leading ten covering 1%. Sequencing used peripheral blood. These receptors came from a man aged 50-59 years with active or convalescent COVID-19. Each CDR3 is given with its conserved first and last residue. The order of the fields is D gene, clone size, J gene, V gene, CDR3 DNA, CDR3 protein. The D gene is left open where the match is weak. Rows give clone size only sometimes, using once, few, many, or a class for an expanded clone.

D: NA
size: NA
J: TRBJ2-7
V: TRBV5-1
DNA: TGCGCCAGCAGCACCGGGACACGAGCCTACGAGCAGTACTTC
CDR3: CASSTGTRAYEQYF

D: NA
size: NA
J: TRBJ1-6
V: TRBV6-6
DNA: TGTGCCAGCAGGCGGGACCTAAGCAATTCACCCCTCCACTTT
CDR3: CASRRDLSNSPLHF

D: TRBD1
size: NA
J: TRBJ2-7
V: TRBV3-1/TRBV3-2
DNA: TGTGCCAGCAGCCAAGCAACAGGGGCCTCCTACGAGCAGTACTTC
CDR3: CASSQATGASYEQYF

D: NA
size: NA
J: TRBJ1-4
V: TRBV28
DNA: TGTGCCCGCAGGCATCCCGCGGGGGGCGGGGGCGAAAAACTGTTTTTT
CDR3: CARRHPAGGGGEKLFF

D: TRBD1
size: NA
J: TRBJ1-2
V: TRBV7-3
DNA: TGTGCCAGCAGCCCCTCAGGGGGGAACTATGGCTACACCTTC
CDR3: CASSPSGGNYGYTF

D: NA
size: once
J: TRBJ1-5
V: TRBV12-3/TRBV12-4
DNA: TGTGCCAGCAGTTTTCCGGGTCAGCCCCAGCATTTT
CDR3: CASSFPGQPQHF

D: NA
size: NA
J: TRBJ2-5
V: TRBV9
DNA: TGTGCCAGCAGCGTAGCCACCTCAGAGGCGGCACAAGAGACCCAGTACTTC
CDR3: CASSVATSEAAQETQYF

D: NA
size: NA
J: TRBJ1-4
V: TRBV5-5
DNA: TGTGCCAGCAGCTTGGGACTAGCTAATGAAAAACTGTTTTTT
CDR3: CASSLGLANEKLFF

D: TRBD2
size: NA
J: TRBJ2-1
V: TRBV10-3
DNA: TGTGCCATCCGGACTAGCGGGAGTGATGAGCAGTTCTTC
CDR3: CAIRTSGSDEQFF

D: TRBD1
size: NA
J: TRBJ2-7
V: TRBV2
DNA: TGTGCCAGCAGGCGGACAGGGGGAATCGAGCAGTACTTC
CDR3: CASRRTGGIEQYF

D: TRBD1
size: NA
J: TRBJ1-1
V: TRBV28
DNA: TGTGCCAGCTTCCCTAGGACAGGGGGCTTTGAAGCTTTCTTT
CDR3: CASFPRTGGFEAFF

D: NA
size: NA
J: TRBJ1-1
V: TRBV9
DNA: TGTGCCAGCAGCGTAGACAGGGAGACTGAAGCTTTCTTT
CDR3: CASSVDRETEAFF

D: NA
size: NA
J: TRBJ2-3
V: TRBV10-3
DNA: TGTGCCATCAGTGAGAACGGGGTCCCTACAGATACGCAGTATTTT
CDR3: CAISENGVPTDTQYF

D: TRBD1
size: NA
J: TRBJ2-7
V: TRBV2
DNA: TGTGCCAGCAGTGAAGGCAGGGGGCAATACGAGCAGTACTTC
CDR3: CASSEGRGQYEQYF

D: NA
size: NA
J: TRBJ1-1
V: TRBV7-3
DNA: TGTGCCAGCAGCAGCCCGGCAGGGATGAACACTGAAGCTTTCTTT
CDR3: CASSSPAGMNTEAFF

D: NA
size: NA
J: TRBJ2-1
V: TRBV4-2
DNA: TGTGCCAGCAGCCAAGAACAGGAGCCACAGTTCCTTGGTAATGAGCAGTTCTTC
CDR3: CASSQEQEPQFLGNEQFF

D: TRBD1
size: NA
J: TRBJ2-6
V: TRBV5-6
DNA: TGTGCCAGCAGCCTGACAGGGATCTTCTCTGGGGCCAACGTCCTGACTTTC
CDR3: CASSLTGIFSGANVLTF

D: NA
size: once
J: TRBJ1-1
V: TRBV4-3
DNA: TGCGCCAGCAGCCAAGGAGGGGGTAGGGTGAACACTGAAGCTTTCTTT
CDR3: CASSQGGGRVNTEAFF

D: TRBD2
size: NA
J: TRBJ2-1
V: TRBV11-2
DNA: TGTGCCAGCAGCTTACCCGTCGCTAGCGGGAGGAACCATGAGCAGTTCTTC
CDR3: CASSLPVASGRNHEQFF

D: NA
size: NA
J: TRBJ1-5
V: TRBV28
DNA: TGTGCCAGCAGACCGACAGGAAGGGGAAGCAATCAGCCCCAGCATTTT
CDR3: CASRPTGRGSNQPQHF

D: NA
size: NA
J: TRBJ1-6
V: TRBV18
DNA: TGTGCCAGCTCACCGCGAGAGACAGAGGCCAATTCACCCCTCCACTTT
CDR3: CASSPRETEANSPLHF

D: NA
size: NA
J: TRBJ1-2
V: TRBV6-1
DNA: TGTGCCAGCAGTGAATCCGGGTCCTATGGCTACACCTTC
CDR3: CASSESGSYGYTF

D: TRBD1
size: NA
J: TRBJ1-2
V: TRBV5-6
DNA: TGTGCCAGCAGGACAGGGTTTGATCGTGGCTACACCTTC
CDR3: CASRTGFDRGYTF

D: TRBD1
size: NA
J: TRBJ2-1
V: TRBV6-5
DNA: TGTGCCAGCGCCCCGACAGGGTACAATGAGCAGTTCTTC
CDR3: CASAPTGYNEQFF

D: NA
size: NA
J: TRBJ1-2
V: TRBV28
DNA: TGTGCCAGCGTGCGGTTAGCTAACTATGGCTACACCTTC
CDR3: CASVRLANYGYTF

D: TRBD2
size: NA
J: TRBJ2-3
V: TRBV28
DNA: TGTGCCAGCAGTTTGAGCGGGAGGGCCGATACGCAGTATTTT
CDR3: CASSLSGRADTQYF

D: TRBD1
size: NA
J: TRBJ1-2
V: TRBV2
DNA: TGTGCCAGCACCTTGACAGGGGGCTACGGGGGCTACACCTTC
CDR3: CASTLTGGYGGYTF

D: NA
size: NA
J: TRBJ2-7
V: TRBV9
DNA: TGTGCCAGCAGCGTAGAGGGGGAGTTGGGCGAGCAGTACTTC
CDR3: CASSVEGELGEQYF

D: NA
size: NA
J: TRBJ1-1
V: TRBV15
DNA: TGTGCCACCAGCAGAGATCGGGTGAACACTGAAGCTTTCTTT
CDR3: CATSRDRVNTEAFF

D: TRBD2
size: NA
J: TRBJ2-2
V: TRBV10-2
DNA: TGCGCCAGCAGTGATCTAGCGGGGGTCACCGGGGAGCTGTTTTTT
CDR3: CASSDLAGVTGELFF

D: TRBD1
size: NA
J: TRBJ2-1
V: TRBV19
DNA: TGTGCCAGTCTCAACAGGGGGCGCGAAGATGAGCAGTTCTTC
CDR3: CASLNRGREDEQFF

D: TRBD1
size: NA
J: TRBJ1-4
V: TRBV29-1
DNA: TGCAGCGTCGCAGGGGGCATTGGGGAAAAACTGTTTTTT
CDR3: CSVAGGIGEKLFF

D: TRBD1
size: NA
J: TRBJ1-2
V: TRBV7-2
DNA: TGTGCCAGCAGCCCCGGACAGGGTCTTGGCTACACCTTC
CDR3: CASSPGQGLGYTF

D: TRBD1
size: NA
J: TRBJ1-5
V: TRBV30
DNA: TGTGCCTGGAGTGTGAGGACAGGCCCCAATCAGCCCCAGCATTTT
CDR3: CAWSVRTGPNQPQHF

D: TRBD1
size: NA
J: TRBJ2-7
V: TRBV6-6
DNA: TGTGCCAGCAGCGAAGGACAGGCCACCTACGAGCAGTACTTC
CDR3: CASSEGQATYEQYF

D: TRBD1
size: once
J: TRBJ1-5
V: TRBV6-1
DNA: TGTGCCAGCAGTGATTACGGGCCAGGGGGGAATCAGCCCCAGCATTTT
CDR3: CASSDYGPGGNQPQHF

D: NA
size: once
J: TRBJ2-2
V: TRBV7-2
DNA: TGTGCCAGCAGCCAAGGGGTCTCCGGGGAGCTGTTTTTT
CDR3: CASSQGVSGELFF

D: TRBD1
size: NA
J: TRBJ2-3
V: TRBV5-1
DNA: TGCGCCAGCAGCCACGGGACAGGGGGCCTGAGCACAGATACGCAGTATTTT
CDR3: CASSHGTGGLSTDTQYF

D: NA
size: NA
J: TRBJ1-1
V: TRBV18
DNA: TGTGCCAGCTCAACGAGTGGGAACACTGAAGCTTTCTTT
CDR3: CASSTSGNTEAFF

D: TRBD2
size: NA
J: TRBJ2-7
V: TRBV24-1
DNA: TGTGCCACCAGTGATACAGCCGGCGGGAGGGCCGAGGGCGAGCAGTACTTC
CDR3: CATSDTAGGRAEGEQYF

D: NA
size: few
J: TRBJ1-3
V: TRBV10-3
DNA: TGTGCCATCCGGGCGGGACCTGGAAACACCATATATTTT
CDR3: CAIRAGPGNTIYF

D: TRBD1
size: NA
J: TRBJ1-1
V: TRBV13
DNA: TGTGCCAGCAGCTTTACCACAGGGGAGGCTGAAGCTTTCTTT
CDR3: CASSFTTGEAEAFF

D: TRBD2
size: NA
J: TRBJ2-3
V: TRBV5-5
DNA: TGTGCCAGCAGCTTAGACGTGGGACTAGCGGCAGATACGCAGTATTTT
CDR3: CASSLDVGLAADTQYF

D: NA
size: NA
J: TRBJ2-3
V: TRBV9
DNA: TGTGCCAGCAGCGTAGAGGGGCCTGGCACAGATACGCAGTATTTT
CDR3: CASSVEGPGTDTQYF